This T cell receptor (beta chain) was profiled in a study of regulatory T cells in long-lasting Graves disease. Findings and caveats of the study: Tissue studied was limited to peripheral blood, excluding thyroid tissue.

This clonotype was observed at least ten times. Its antigen remains unidentified. iRepertoire HTBI primers and Arm-PCR of CDR3 regions built TCR beta libraries. TCRdb analysed the multiplex PCR reads with MiXCR anew, one entry per CDR3 protein. This table holds about 240,000 distinct CDR3 sequences, around 20% found once. Time point denoted: newly diagnosed GD, antithyroid drugs for less than 3 months. Extracted PBMC RNA gave rise to the TCR library. The source is a female donor with Graves disease. The material sequenced was peripheral blood mononuclear cells (PBMCs), taken at new diagnosis, from a patient treated with antithyroid drugs.

The CDR3 coding sequence is TGCAGTGCCCCTAACGGCATGAACACTGAAGCTTTCTTT. The encoded protein is CSAPNGMNTEAFF. The J gene is TRBJ1-1, the V gene TRBV20-1; D gene ambiguous. This CDR3 comprises 13 residues. Trimming stripped 6 bases from V and 0 bases from J, with 11 bases between. Germline CDR1 and CDR2: DFQATT and SNEGSKA (reference sequence).